The clone carrying this T cell receptor beta chain was seen a few times. Via MiXCR, TCRdb re-called the RT-PCR reads, giving one row per CDR3 protein. The table lists about 620,000 distinct CDR3 sequences, 10% to 15% of them singletons. The sample belongs to a study of response to subunit inactivated influenza vaccine. CDR1 and CDR2 from the germline V gene are LGHNA and YNFKEQ. V trimming: 1 base; J trimming: 5 bases; junction bases outside the gene matches: 4. The CDR3 is 15 residues long. The starting material was PBMCs from blood, obtained on the day of vaccination. The gene calls are TRBV4-2 and TRBJ2-1, with 8 bases aligning to TRBD1. This TCR derives from a man aged 50-60 years who received an inactivated influenza vaccine. CDR3 nucleotide sequence: TGTGCCAGCAGCCAAGGAGGACAGGGTAACAATGAGCAGTTCTTC. Protein: CASSQGGQGNNEQFF.